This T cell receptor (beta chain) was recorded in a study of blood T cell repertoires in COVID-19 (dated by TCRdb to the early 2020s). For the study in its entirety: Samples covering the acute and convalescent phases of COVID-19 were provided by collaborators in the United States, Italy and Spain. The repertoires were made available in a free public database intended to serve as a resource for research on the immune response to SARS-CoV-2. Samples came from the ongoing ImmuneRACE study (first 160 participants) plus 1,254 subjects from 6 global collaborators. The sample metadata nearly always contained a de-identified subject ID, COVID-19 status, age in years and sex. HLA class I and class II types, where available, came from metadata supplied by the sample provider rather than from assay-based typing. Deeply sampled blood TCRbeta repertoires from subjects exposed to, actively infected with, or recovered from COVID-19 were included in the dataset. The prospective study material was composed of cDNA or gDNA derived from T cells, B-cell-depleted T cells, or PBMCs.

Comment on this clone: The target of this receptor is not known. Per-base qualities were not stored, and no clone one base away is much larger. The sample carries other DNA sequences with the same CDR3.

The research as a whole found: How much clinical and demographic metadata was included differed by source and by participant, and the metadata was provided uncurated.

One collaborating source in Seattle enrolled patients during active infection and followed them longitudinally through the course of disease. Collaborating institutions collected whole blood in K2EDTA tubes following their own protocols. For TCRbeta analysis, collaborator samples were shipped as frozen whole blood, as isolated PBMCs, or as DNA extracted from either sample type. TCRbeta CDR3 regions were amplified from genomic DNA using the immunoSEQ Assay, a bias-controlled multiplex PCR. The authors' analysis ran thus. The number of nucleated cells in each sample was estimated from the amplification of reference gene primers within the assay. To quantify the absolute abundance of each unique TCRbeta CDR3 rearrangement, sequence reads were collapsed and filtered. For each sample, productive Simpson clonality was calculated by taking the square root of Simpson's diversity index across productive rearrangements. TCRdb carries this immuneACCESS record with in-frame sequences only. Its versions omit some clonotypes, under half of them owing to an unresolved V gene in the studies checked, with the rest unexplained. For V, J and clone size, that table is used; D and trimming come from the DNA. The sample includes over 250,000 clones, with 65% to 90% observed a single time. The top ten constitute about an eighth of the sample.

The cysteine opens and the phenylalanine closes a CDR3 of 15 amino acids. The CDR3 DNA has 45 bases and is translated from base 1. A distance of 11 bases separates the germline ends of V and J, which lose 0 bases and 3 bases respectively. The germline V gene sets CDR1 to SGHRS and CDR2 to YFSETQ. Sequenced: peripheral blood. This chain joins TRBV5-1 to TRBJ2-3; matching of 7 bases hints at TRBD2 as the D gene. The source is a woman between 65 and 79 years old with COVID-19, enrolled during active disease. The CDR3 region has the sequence CASSLAGGRTDTQYF. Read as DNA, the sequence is TGCGCCAGCAGCTTGGCGGGGGGCCGGACAGATACGCAGTATTTT.